Listed below are T cell receptor beta chains from one sample, sequenced in a study of T cells in Graves' hyperthyroidism and ophthalmopathy. TCRdb reprocessed the multiplex PCR reads via MiXCR and lists one record per CDR3 protein. The repertoire consists of a few hundred thousand distinct CDR3 sequences, with 12% to 15% occurring once and the leading ten covering roughly 4.8%. Input material: blood. Every receptor here comes from a woman aged 18-35 years with Graves' hyperthyroidism. Both conserved end residues are part of each CDR3. The D gene is left open where the match is weak. Clone size is shown for a subset of rows, as once, few, many or a class of expanded clone.

>.|TRBJ1-1|TRBV28|.
CASSHAGQPDTEAFF
TGTGCCAGCAGTCACGCCGGGCAGCCCGACACTGAAGCTTTCTTT
>many|TRBJ2-7|TRBV7-2|.
CASSLSASAPPSYEQYF
TGTGCCAGCAGCTTGTCCGCTAGCGCGCCACCCTCCTACGAGCAGTACTTC
>.|TRBJ1-2|TRBV29-1|TRBD1
CSVEDWRQGGYTF
TGCAGCGTTGAAGATTGGCGACAGGGTGGCTACACCTTC
>many|TRBJ1-1|TRBV12-3/TRBV12-4|.
CASSMFQGTEAFF
TGTGCCAGCAGTATGTTTCAGGGCACTGAAGCTTTCTTT
>.|TRBJ2-2|TRBV6-4|TRBD1
CASRQMTGGLSTGELFF
TGTGCCAGCAGACAAATGACAGGGGGTCTTTCCACCGGGGAGCTGTTTTTT
>few|TRBJ2-3|TRBV14|TRBD1
CASSQGQTTDTQYF
TGTGCCAGCAGCCAGGGACAGACCACAGATACGCAGTATTTT
>many|TRBJ1-5|TRBV4-1|.
CASSQGRGRGDQPQHF
TGCGCCAGCAGCCAAGGTAGAGGCAGGGGCGATCAGCCCCAGCATTTT
>many|TRBJ2-7|TRBV2|TRBD2
CASSEARPGLAGALAYEQYF
TGTGCCAGCAGTGAAGCACGACCGGGACTAGCGGGAGCGTTGGCGTACGAGCAGTACTTC
>.|TRBJ2-1|TRBV9|TRBD1
CASSVGPGGQGEQFF
TGTGCCAGCAGCGTAGGGCCAGGGGGCCAGGGTGAGCAGTTCTTC
>few|TRBJ1-2|TRBV5-6|.
CASSLVSGDPREYYGYTF
TGTGCCAGCAGCTTGGTTTCAGGGGACCCACGAGAGTACTATGGCTACACCTTC
>many|TRBJ1-2|TRBV6-1|.
CASSPGTSTYGYTF
TGTGCCAGCAGCCCCGGGACGTCTACCTATGGCTACACCTTC
>many|TRBJ2-3|TRBV5-1|.
CASSVGGGNTDTQYF
TGCGCCAGCAGCGTAGGAGGGGGCAACACAGATACGCAGTATTTT
>few|TRBJ1-4|TRBV28|TRBD1
CASCGTGDCEKLFF
TGTGCCAGCTGCGGGACAGGGGATTGTGAAAAACTGTTTTTT
>many|TRBJ1-5|TRBV29-1|TRBD1
CSVLTGGSNQPQHF
TGCAGCGTCCTTACAGGGGGTAGCAATCAGCCCCAGCATTTT
>.|TRBJ1-5|TRBV20-1|.
CSAPTSGLNQPQHF
TGCAGTGCCCCCACGAGCGGACTCAATCAGCCCCAGCATTTT
>few|TRBJ1-1|TRBV7-9|.
CASSFGVANTEAFF
TGTGCCAGCAGCTTCGGGGTGGCGAACACTGAAGCTTTCTTT
>many|TRBJ1-1|TRBV20-1|.
CSASPGFTSNTEAFF
TGCAGTGCTTCCCCAGGTTTCACCTCGAACACTGAAGCTTTCTTT
>few|TRBJ2-7|TRBV29-1|TRBD2
CSVRGLATYEQYF
TGCAGCGTTAGGGGACTAGCCACCTACGAGCAGTACTTC
>.|TRBJ1-3|TRBV29-1|.
CSVEWGSGGPGNTIYF
TGCAGCGTTGAATGGGGGTCGGGGGGGCCTGGAAACACCATATATTTT
>.|TRBJ1-6|TRBV5-4|.
CASSLDRVGSPLHF
TGTGCCAGCAGCTTGGACAGGGTCGGCTCACCCCTCCACTTT
>.|TRBJ2-4|TRBV6-5|.
CASGIQAGRNSIQYF
TGTGCCAGCGGTATACAGGCAGGGAGGAATAGCATTCAGTACTTC
>few|TRBJ2-7|TRBV7-3|TRBD1
CASSPLPGQGWYEQYF
TGTGCCAGCAGCCCACTCCCGGGACAGGGGTGGTACGAGCAGTACTTC
>many|TRBJ2-1|TRBV3-1|.
CASSQDWRGNYNEQFF
TGTGCCAGCAGCCAAGATTGGAGGGGGAACTACAATGAGCAGTTCTTC
>many|TRBJ2-5|TRBV7-9|.
CASSLVSGQETQYF
TGTGCCAGCAGCTTAGTTAGCGGCCAAGAGACCCAGTACTTC
>many|TRBJ2-1|TRBV12-3/TRBV12-4|TRBD2
CASSFRTSRDNEQFF
TGTGCCAGCAGTTTTCGGACTAGTCGGGACAATGAGCAGTTCTTC
>many|TRBJ2-5|TRBV7-9|TRBD1
CASNPGTGGWGETQYF
TGTGCCAGCAACCCCGGGACAGGGGGCTGGGGGGAGACCCAGTACTTC
>few|TRBJ2-6|TRBV4-3|.
CASSQEPGANVLTF
TGCGCCAGCAGCCAAGAACCTGGGGCCAACGTCCTGACTTTC
>.|TRBJ2-7|TRBV7-6|TRBD1
CASSRASGTGEQYF
TGTGCCAGCAGCCGTGCGTCCGGGACAGGCGAGCAGTACTTC
>many|TRBJ2-5|TRBV5-1|.
CASSLTSSSQETQYF
TGCGCCAGCAGCTTGACTAGCAGCTCCCAAGAGACCCAGTACTTC
>.|TRBJ1-1|TRBV20-1|.
CSARAGPNHDASSEGSEAFF
TGCAGTGCTAGAGCCGGGCCGAACCACGACGCCAGCAGTGAAGGGTCTGAAGCTTTCTTT
>many|TRBJ2-7|TRBV20-1|TRBD2
CSAQGTSLLGEQYF
TGCAGTGCTCAAGGGACTAGCCTACTAGGCGAGCAGTACTTC
>many|TRBJ2-1|TRBV3-1|.
CASSQTRVNEQFF
TGTGCCAGCAGCCAGACTAGGGTAAATGAGCAGTTCTTC
>many|TRBJ2-7|TRBV28|.
CASSLSTGSSYEQYF
TGTGCCAGCAGTTTATCGACAGGAAGTTCCTACGAGCAGTACTTC
>many|TRBJ2-7|TRBV5-1|.
CASSLVQGLSFYEQYF
TGCGCCAGCAGCTTGGTGCAGGGCCTTTCTTTCTACGAGCAGTACTTC
>many|TRBJ2-1|TRBV12-3/TRBV12-4|.
CASSLRRERYNEQFF
TGTGCCAGCAGTTTGAGACGGGAGAGGTACAATGAGCAGTTCTTC
>few|TRBJ2-3|TRBV20-1|TRBD2
CSADKWTSLSTDTQYF
TGCAGTGCCGATAAATGGACTAGCCTTAGCACAGATACGCAGTATTTT
>few|TRBJ2-7|TRBV27|.
CASSLLGRVRYEQYF
TGTGCCAGCAGTTTACTCGGTCGGGTGCGGTACGAGCAGTACTTC
>.|TRBJ2-7|TRBV20-1|.
CSASGPGRSYEQYF
TGCAGTGCTAGCGGACCTGGGCGCTCCTACGAGCAGTACTTC
>many|TRBJ2-3|TRBV6-1|.
CASKDRGAFSADTQYF
TGTGCCAGCAAAGATCGAGGGGCGTTCAGCGCAGATACGCAGTATTTT
>.|TRBJ2-3|TRBV20-1|.
CSARQGPDTQYF
TGCAGTGCTAGGCAGGGGCCAGATACGCAGTATTTT
>.|TRBJ2-7|TRBV4-1|TRBD2
CASSHPTSGLGVEQYF
TGCGCCAGCAGCCACCCCACTAGCGGACTAGGGGTCGAGCAGTACTTC
>many|TRBJ2-7|TRBV30|TRBD2
CAWSEGGLAGVDEQYF
TGTGCCTGGAGCGAGGGCGGACTAGCGGGAGTTGACGAGCAGTACTTC
>many|TRBJ2-1|TRBV28|.
CASSNYNEQFF
TGTGCCAGCAGCAACTACAATGAGCAGTTCTTC
>many|TRBJ2-7|TRBV30|TRBD1
CAWISTSGGLYEQYF
TGTGCCTGGATCTCGACGTCAGGGGGCTTGTACGAGCAGTACTTC